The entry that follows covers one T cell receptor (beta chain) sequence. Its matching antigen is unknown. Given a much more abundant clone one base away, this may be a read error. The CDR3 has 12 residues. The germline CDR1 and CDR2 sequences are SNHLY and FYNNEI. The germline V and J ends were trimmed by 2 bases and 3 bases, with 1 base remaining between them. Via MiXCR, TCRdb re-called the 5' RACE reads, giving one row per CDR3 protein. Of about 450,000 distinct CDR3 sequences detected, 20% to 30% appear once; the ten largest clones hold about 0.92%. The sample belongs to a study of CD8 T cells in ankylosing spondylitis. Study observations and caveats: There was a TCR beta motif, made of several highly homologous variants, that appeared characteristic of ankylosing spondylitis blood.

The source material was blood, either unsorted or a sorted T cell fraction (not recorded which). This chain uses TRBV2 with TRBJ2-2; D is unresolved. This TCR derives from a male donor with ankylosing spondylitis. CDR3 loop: CASSEYTGELFF. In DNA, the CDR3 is TGTGCCAGCAGTGAATACACCGGGGAGCTGTTTTTT. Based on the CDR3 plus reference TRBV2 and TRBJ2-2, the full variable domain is EPEVTQTPSHQVTQMGQEVILRCVPISNHLYFYWYRQILGQKVEFLVSFYNNEISEKSEIFDDQFSVERPDGSNFTLKIRSTKLEDSAMYFCASSEYTGELFFGEGSRLTVL.